This TCR beta chain originates from a study of T cells in Graves' hyperthyroidism and ophthalmopathy. Participants, patients aged 18 to 65, had newly diagnosed hyperthyroidism with a duration under 2 months. In the case of this clonotype: Its antigen is not identified.

Study-wide points: A model of 13 V-J pairs discriminated ophthalmopathy from stable hyperthyroidism.

Amplified TCR beta CDR3 regions came from RNA transcripts. In the first-round RT-PCR of the TCR CDR3, the HTBI primer set was used. In TCRdb, the multiplex PCR reads were re-called with MiXCR into one record per CDR3 protein. The sample records a few hundred thousand distinct CDR3 sequences, 15% to 17% being singletons. Per germline, CDR1 SGHRS and CDR2 YFSETQ. V was pared by 3 bases and J by 1 base, with 13 bases between. The CDR3 extends over 15 amino acids. What was sequenced was blood. The chain carries TRBV5-1 and TRBJ1-2; D is unresolved. The TCR sequence derives from a woman aged 18-35 years with Graves' hyperthyroidism that later progressed to Graves' ophthalmopathy. The CDR3 DNA is TGCGCCAGCAGCTCCGGGGAGGTCTATAACTATGGCTACACCTTC. As protein: CASSSGEVYNYGYTF.